This TCR beta chain was identified during a study of T cells expressing NK-cell markers. As for the study in general: Source material for TCR beta repertoires consisted of sorted CD3+CD56+NKG2C+, CD3+CD56+NKG2C- and CD3+CD56-NKG2C+ T cells. HCMV serostatus: most of the eight sequenced donors positive, one negative. Study conclusions and caveats: The HCMV specificity of the expanded NKG2C+ T cell clones stayed unresolved. One observes that, in four donors, these clonotypes were also the leading ones within the CD3+CD56-NKG2C+ fraction.

TCRdb derives one entry per CDR3 protein from the 5' RACE reads, leaving out DNA. The sample includes some 600,000 distinct CDR3 sequences. Turning to this clonotype: Its antigen remains unknown.

The CDR3 length is 12 residues. Germline V gene data show CDR1 as ENHRY and CDR2 as SYGVKD. The sequence was obtained from a young man in good health. This sequence joins TRBV10-3 and TRBJ1-1. Sequenced sample: blood T cells: a sorted CD56 or NKG2C T cell subset, CD4+ or CD8+ T cells, or bulk PBMC T cells (not recorded which). The CDR3 loop is CAISDGVTEAFF.